This T cell receptor (beta chain) originates from a study of cytomegalovirus exposure and HLA in healthy donors. Study summary: The platform used for the roughly 130 validation repertoires matched that of the roughly 700 first-cohort repertoires, a later analysis reported. General study points: The study recorded 150 to 200 TCR beta chains that were cytomegalovirus-associated.

With 5 bases clipped from V and 3 bases from J, the junction kept 7 bases outside the gene matches. The length of the CDR3 is 15 residues. CDR1 is MDHEN, CDR2 SYDVKM, per germline. Sequencing was performed with immunoSEQ multiplex PCR; in TCRdb, only in-frame clones are kept and a portion is missing. The profile covers under 200,000 clones, with about 90% appearing a single time and 3% to 3.5% taken by the ten largest. A remark on this clone: Its antigen is not known.

This sequence joins TRBV28 and TRBJ1-5, with TRBD1 matching over 7 bases. The sequenced sample was PBMCs. The clonotype was recovered from a young woman in good health and CMV-seropositive. CDR3 in DNA: TGTGCCAGCAGTCCAATTGACAGGGACAATCAGCCCCAGCATTTT. Protein sequence: CASSPIDRDNQPQHF.